These 25 T cell receptor beta chains came from one sample sequenced in a study of OX40 agonist ivuxolimab in advanced cancers. Assay used: immunoSEQ multiplex PCR; TCRdb lists only in-frame clones, some missing. The sample shows 40,000 to 45,000 clones, 75% to 90% of them seen only once. The sample consisted of CD4+ or CD8+ T cells sorted from blood, taken in a trial of the OX40 agonist ivuxolimab. The source is an adult with an advanced solid tumor such as melanoma, head and neck, liver or kidney cancer.

The chain employs TRBV30 and TRBJ2-1, with 8 nucleotides matching TRBD2. This CDR3 spans 15 amino acids. V shed 2 bases, J shed 0 bases, and the junction held 3 bases outside the gene matches. CDR1 is GTSNPN, CDR2 SVGIG, per germline (reference sequence). CDR3 protein: CAWSRTSGSYNEQFF. For the CDR3, the DNA is TGTGCCTGGAGTCGAACTAGCGGCTCCTACAATGAGCAGTTCTTC.

The chain links TRBV6-5 to TRBJ1-2, with 8 bases matching TRBD1. This CDR3 comprises 15 residues. The ends lost 5 bases at V and 2 bases at J; junction bases unmatched: 7. Looked up from germline, CDR1 is MNHEY and CDR2 is SVGAGI. CDR3 region: CASSNGRQGNYGYTF. CDR3 nucleotides: TGTGCCAGCAGTAACGGGAGACAGGGGAACTATGGCTACACCTTC.

The chain links TRBV30 to TRBJ2-3, with 14 bases aligning to TRBD2. Germline loops: CDR1 GTSNPN, CDR2 SVGIG (reference sequence). The V and J ends lost 3 bases and 3 bases, in that order; junction bases with no gene match: 2. CDR3 length: 15 amino acids. This CDR3 is CAWSRTSGRTDTQYF. CDR3 sequence (DNA): TGTGCCTGGAGCCGGACTAGCGGGAGGACAGATACGCAGTATTTT. Using reference TRBV30 and TRBJ2-3 for the parts outside the CDR3, the full variable domain is SQTIHQWPATLVQPVGSPLSLECTVEGTSNPNLYWYRQAAGRGLQLLFYSVGIGQISSEVPQNLSASRPQDRQFILSSKKLLLSDSGFYLCAWSRTSGRTDTQYFGPGTRLTVL.

The chain employs TRBV5-8 and TRBJ2-3; D is undetermined. Deletions cut 0 bases from V and 2 bases from J, with 7 bases between. Per the germline V gene, CDR1 is SGHTS and CDR2 is YDEGEE. This CDR3 spans 14 amino acids. In nucleotides, the CDR3 is TGTGCCAGCAGCTTGGCCCAGGACACAGATACGCAGTATTTT. It yields the protein CASSLAQDTDTQYF.

The genes are TRBV19 and TRBJ2-1, with 9 bases lining up with TRBD2. The CDR3 runs 16 residues. J lost 0 bases, V lost 6 bases, and 6 bases had no gene match. Germline values: CDR1 LNHDA, CDR2 SQIVND (reference sequence). CDR3 sequence reads: CASSMTSGISYNEQFF. The DNA for the CDR3 is TGTGCCAGTAGCATGACTAGCGGTATCTCCTACAATGAGCAGTTCTTC.

The chain is built from TRBV29-1 and TRBJ2-7; 8 nucleotides agree with TRBD1. V shed 5 bases and J 3 bases; nucleotides not matched to a gene: 3. The CDR3 sequence is 12 residues long. Germline V lookup: CDR1 SQVTM, CDR2 ANQGSEA. The CDR3 region has the DNA TGCAGCGTTAGTGGACAGGGCTACGAGCAGTACTTC. Translation: CSVSGQGYEQYF.

The chain has TRBV4-1 and TRBJ2-5; 15 nucleotides match TRBD2. The V gene end was trimmed by 5 bases and the J gene end by 4 bases; junction bases not matched to a gene: 2. Germline loops: CDR1 MGHRA, CDR2 YSYEKL. The CDR3 extends over 15 amino acids. The CDR3, as DNA: TGCGCCAGCAGCAAGGGACTAGCGGGAGGAGAGACCCAGTACTTC. Translating gives CASSKGLAGGETQYF.

CDR3 residues: CASSQVKTLSNTEAFF. CDR3 in DNA: TGCGCCAGCAGCCAAGTGAAGACCCTTAGTAACACTGAAGCTTTCTTT. The J gene is TRBJ1-1, the V gene TRBV4-1, with D hard to call. The germline CDR1 and CDR2 sequences are MGHRA and YSYEKL. V was trimmed by 1 base and J by 2 bases, leaving 14 bases between them. This CDR3 has 16 amino acids.

The chain joins TRBV7-3 to TRBJ2-3; TRBD2 aligns across 11 bases. CDR1 SGHTA and CDR2 FQGTGA come from the germline V gene. This CDR3 comprises 18 residues. The junction had 11 bases not matched to a gene; V was cut back by 1 base and J by 5 bases. The CDR3 protein is CASSLSRASGRSVDTQYF. Written as DNA, the CDR3 is TGTGCCAGCAGCTTAAGCCGGGCTAGCGGGAGGTCTGTAGATACGCAGTATTTT.

The gene calls are TRBV29-1 and TRBJ2-2, with D unresolved. This CDR3 region has 12 residues. The V end lost 4 bases, the J end lost 2 bases, and 5 bases lay between the germline ends. Germline V gene data show CDR1 as SQVTM and CDR2 as ANQGSEA. The CDR3 DNA reads as TGCAGCGTTGGGGGTAACACCGGGGAGCTGTTTTTT. Its protein is CSVGGNTGELFF.

Regarding this clone: The sample holds other DNA sequences that translate to the same CDR3. This sequence joins TRBV2 and TRBJ2-3, with D uncertain. V lost 4 bases to trimming and J lost 0 bases, with 17 bases between them. This CDR3 region has 17 residues. Germline CDR1 and CDR2: SNHLY and FYNNEI. CDR3 DNA sequence: TGTGCCAGCAGTGGAAATCGTGGCGGCCTTAGCACAGATACGCAGTATTTT. Encoded protein: CASSGNRGGLSTDTQYF.

V usage is TRBV30 and J usage is TRBJ1-2; 7 positions agree with TRBD1. The germline gives CDR1 GTSNPN, CDR2 SVGIG (reference sequence). Unmatched junction bases numbered 6, after V lost 0 bases and J lost 8 bases. The CDR3 contains 13 residues. The CDR3 sequence: CAWSVGTARGYTF. The DNA of the CDR3 is TGTGCCTGGAGTGTAGGGACAGCGCGAGGCTACACCTTC.

This chain connects TRBV5-4 to TRBJ1-5; perhaps TRBD1 as D (6 bases). Germline-derived CDR1 and CDR2 are SGHNT and YYREEE (reference sequence). CDR3 length equals 14 residues. V was shortened by 4 bases and J by 3 bases, with 11 bases between the two germline ends. The DNA of the CDR3 is TGTGCCAGCAGCCTACAGGGACCCAATCAGCCCCAGCATTTT. Encoded protein: CASSLQGPNQPQHF.

The chain recombines TRBV9 with TRBJ1-2; weak D call: TRBD1 (6 bases). V was cut by 4 bases and J by 4 bases, with 23 bases left in between. Germline CDR1 reads SGDLS; CDR2 reads YYNGEE. CDR3 size: 17 residues. CDR3 loop: CASSLYEGHHQAYGYTF. CDR3 bases: TGTGCCAGCAGCCTCTACGAGGGACACCATCAAGCCTATGGCTACACCTTC.

In this sample, this clone turned up once. This chain uses TRBV7-2 with TRBJ2-3; D is ambiguous. This CDR3 spans 13 amino acids. CDR1 and CDR2 (germline): SGHTA, FQGNSA. V gave up 5 bases and J gave up 5 bases, with 11 bases separating them. The CDR3 nucleotides are TGTGCCAGCAGCACAGAAGGCCAAGATACGCAGTATTTT. Its translation: CASSTEGQDTQYF.

The chain recombines TRBV6-6 with TRBJ2-7; perhaps D is TRBD1 or TRBD2 (7 bases each). This CDR3 spans 16 amino acids. Germline values: CDR1 MNHNY, CDR2 SVGAGI (reference sequence). Trimming stripped 2 bases from V and 7 bases from J, with 21 bases between. CDR3 region: CASSYEGAGVRGEQYF. CDR3 bases: TGTGCCAGCAGTTACGAGGGGGCGGGAGTCAGGGGGGAGCAGTACTTC.

The chain recombines TRBV10-3 with TRBJ2-7; D not resolved. Between the trimmed V and J ends, which lost 7 bases and 3 bases, there was a span of 10 bases. CDR1 is ENHRY, CDR2 SYGVKD, per germline. There are 12 residues in the CDR3. CDR3 nucleotide sequence: TGTGCCATCACTGACGGAGACTACGAGCAGTACTTC. Translating it yields CAITDGDYEQYF.

This chain's CDR3 is CASSLWVNGELFF. CDR3 bases: TGTGCCAGCAGCTTGTGGGTTAACGGGGAGCTGTTTTTT. The chain uses TRBV5-4 and TRBJ2-2; no reliable D call. The CDR3 is made up of 13 amino acids. Germline lookup yields CDR1 SGHNT and CDR2 YYREEE (reference sequence). Trimming stripped 1 base from V and 7 bases from J, with 8 bases between.

The chain joins TRBV7-6 to TRBJ1-6; D not certain. The CDR3 length is 14 residues. The germline V gene has CDR1 SGHVS and CDR2 FNYEAQ. V was shortened by 3 bases and J by 6 bases, with 9 bases between the two germline ends. DNA of the CDR3: TGTGCCAGCAGCTTTTCTGGCTCTAATTCACCCCTCCACTTT. Protein: CASSFSGSNSPLHF.

The V gene is TRBV2, the J gene TRBJ2-2; the D gene is possibly TRBD2 (6 bases). The V and J ends lost 6 bases and 3 bases respectively, with 14 bases between them. This CDR3 region has 15 residues. Germline-derived CDR1 and CDR2 are SNHLY and FYNNEI. The CDR3: CASRKDYGYTGELFF. CDR3 nucleotides: TGTGCCAGCAGGAAGGACTATGGTTACACCGGGGAGCTGTTTTTT.

The chain uses TRBV4-3 and TRBJ2-7, with a tentative D call TRBD2 (6 bases). The germline CDR1 and CDR2 sequences are LGHNA and YSLEER. The length of the CDR3 is 15 residues. Trimming took 2 bases from V and 0 from J, leaving 11 bases between them. The CDR3 coding sequence is TGCGCCAGCAGCCAACAGCGGGTTAGCTCCTACGAGCAGTACTTC. Its protein product is CASSQQRVSSYEQYF.

The CDR3 is CASTLTSNTEAFF. The CDR3 nucleotides are TGTGCCAGCACTCTTACGTCAAACACTGAAGCTTTCTTT. The V and J genes are TRBV6-5 and TRBJ1-1; D remains unclear. The V end lost 7 bases, the J end lost 2 bases, and 11 bases lay between the germline ends. The CDR3 sequence is 13 residues long. Germline lookup yields CDR1 MNHEY and CDR2 SVGAGI.

The chain uses TRBV7-9 and TRBJ1-4; 10 bases match TRBD1. The CDR3 runs 15 residues. Unmatched junction bases numbered 5, after V lost 7 bases and J lost 3 bases. Germline CDR1 reads SEHNR; CDR2 reads FQNEAQ (reference sequence). CDR3 DNA: TGTGCCAGCACCCCTGGGACAGGGGCTAATGAAAAACTGTTTTTT. It encodes CASTPGTGANEKLFF.

The genes are TRBV5-4 and TRBJ2-3; D call uncertain. The germline V and J ends were trimmed by 3 bases and 0 bases, with 14 bases remaining between them. The CDR3 loop spans 16 amino acids. CDR1 and CDR2 from the germline V gene are SGHNT and YYREEE (reference sequence). The CDR3 loop is CASSSNRVGSTDTQYF. CDR3 coding DNA: TGTGCCAGCAGCTCAAATAGGGTCGGAAGCACAGATACGCAGTATTTT.

The V call is TRBV7-3, the J call TRBJ2-5; the match to TRBD2 covers 7 bases. This CDR3 contains 15 residues. V lost 1 base, J lost 5 bases, and 7 bases stayed unmatched. Germline CDR1 SGHTA, CDR2 FQGTGA. The CDR3 region is CASSLNGAGAETQYF. The CDR3 DNA is TGTGCCAGCAGCTTAAATGGGGCGGGAGCGGAGACCCAGTACTTC.